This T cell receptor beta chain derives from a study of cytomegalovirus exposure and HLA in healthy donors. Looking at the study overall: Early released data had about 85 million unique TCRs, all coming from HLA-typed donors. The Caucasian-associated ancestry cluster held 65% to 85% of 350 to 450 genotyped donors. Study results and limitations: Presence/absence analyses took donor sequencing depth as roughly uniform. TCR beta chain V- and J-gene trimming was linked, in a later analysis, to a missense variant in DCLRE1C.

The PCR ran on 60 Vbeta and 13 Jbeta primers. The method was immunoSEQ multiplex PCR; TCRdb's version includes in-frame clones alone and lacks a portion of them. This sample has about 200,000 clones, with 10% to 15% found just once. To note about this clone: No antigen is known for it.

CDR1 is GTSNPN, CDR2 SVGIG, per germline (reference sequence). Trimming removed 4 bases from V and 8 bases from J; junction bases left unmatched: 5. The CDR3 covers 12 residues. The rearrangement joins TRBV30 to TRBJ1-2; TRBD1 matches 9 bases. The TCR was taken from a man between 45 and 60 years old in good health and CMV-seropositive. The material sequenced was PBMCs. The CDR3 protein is CAWNRGRLGYTF. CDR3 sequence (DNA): TGTGCCTGGAACAGGGGGCGCCTGGGCTACACCTTC.